This record covers a single T cell receptor (beta chain). The antigen it recognizes is unknown. Base qualities are not provided; no much larger clone lies one nucleotide away. Via the germline V gene, CDR1 is SGHTS and CDR2 YDEGEE. V is pared back by 0 bases and J by 7 bases, with 8 bases lying between the germline termini. Counted from cysteine to phenylalanine, this CDR3 has 12 amino acids. The entry retains the CDR3 DNA only, 36 bases that are in frame from base 1. This record comes from a study of T cell changes during pregnancy in multiple sclerosis (dated by TCRdb to 2018 to 2020). For the wider study: The study looked at changes in the T cell repertoire across pregnancy in women with multiple sclerosis.

Library creation used the immunoSEQ multiplex PCR assay. In TCRdb, the immuneACCESS table is reduced to in-frame sequences with V and J assigned. These tables do not hold every clone; where another copy was compared, an unresolved V gene accounts for under half, and the others remain unexplained. This sample has over 85,000 clones in its table, and roughly 91% of those were observed once. Clones ranked in the top ten supply around 1.7% of the sample. The material sequenced was peripheral blood, taken after pregnancy. The origin of this receptor is a female donor in good health, enrolled as a control in a pregnancy study. The sequence links TRBV5-8 to TRBJ2-7; the D gene cannot be named for sure. The DNA is as follows: TGTGCCAGCAGCTTGGGGCCCTTAGAGCAGTACTTC. This sequence encodes CASSLGPLEQYF.